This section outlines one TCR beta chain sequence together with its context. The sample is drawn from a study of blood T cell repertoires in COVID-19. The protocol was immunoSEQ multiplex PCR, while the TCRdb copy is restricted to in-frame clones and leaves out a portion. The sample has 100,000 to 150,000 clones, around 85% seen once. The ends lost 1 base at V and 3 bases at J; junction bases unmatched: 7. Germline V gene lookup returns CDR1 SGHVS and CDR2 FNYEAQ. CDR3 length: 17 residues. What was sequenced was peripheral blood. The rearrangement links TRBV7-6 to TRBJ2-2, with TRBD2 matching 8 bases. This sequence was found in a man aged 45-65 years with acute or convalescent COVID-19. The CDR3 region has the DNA TGTGCCAGCAGCTTAGATTCGGAGCGGGAGTACACCGGGGAGCTGTTTTTT. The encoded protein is CASSLDSEREYTGELFF.